The next 17 T cell receptor beta chains were all read from a single sample in a study of T cells after yellow fever vaccination. TCRdb processed the 5' RACE reads anew with MiXCR; each CDR3 protein has one entry. This sample has approximately 330,000 distinct CDR3 sequences, with under 15% found just once. The input for sequencing was CD4+ T cells sorted from PBMCs, taken 15 days after the yellow fever booster vaccination. These receptors all come from a man between 18 and 29 years old who received the YFV17D yellow fever vaccine.

This clonotype was detected a few times. The chain joins TRBV6-6 to TRBJ2-7; 9 bases line up with TRBD2. The CDR3 spans 15 residues. CDR1 is MNHNY, CDR2 SVGAGI, per germline (reference sequence). V lost 2 bases and J lost 2; bases outside the gene matches: 4. The CDR3 bases are TGTGCCAGCAGTTACATTCAGCGGGGGGCCTACGAGCAGTACTTC. Protein: CASSYIQRGAYEQYF.

This clonotype was recorded a few times. V usage is TRBV7-9 and J usage is TRBJ2-4, with 11 bases fitting TRBD2. Germline V lookup: CDR1 SEHNR, CDR2 FQNEAQ (reference sequence). Trimming took 5 bases from V and 4 from J; bases not matched to a gene: 7. This CDR3 has 16 residues. For the CDR3, the DNA is TGTGCCAGCAGCCCCAGTAGCGGGGGGGAAAAAAACATTCAGTACTTC. Its protein product is CASSPSSGGEKNIQYF. Full variable domain (missing parts from reference TRBV7-9 and TRBJ2-4): DTGVSQNPRHKITKRGQNVTFRCDPISEHNRLYWYRQTLGQGPEFLTYFQNEAQLEKSRLLSDRFSAERPKGSFSTLEIQRTEQGDSAMYLCASSPSSGGEKNIQYFGAGTRLSVL.

This clonotype was seen only a few times. The V and J genes are TRBV7-9 and TRBJ2-5; D might be TRBD1 (6 bases). Deletions cut 3 bases from V and 3 bases from J, with 11 bases between. Per the germline V gene, CDR1 is SEHNR and CDR2 is FQNEAQ (reference sequence). This CDR3 region has 14 residues. The CDR3 coding sequence is TGTGCCAGCAGCTTCTGGACAGTGGAAGAGACCCAGTACTTC. Translated, it gives CASSFWTVEETQYF.

The CDR3 DNA is TGTGCCAGCAGCATCGCGGGACAAGAGACCCAGTACTTC. It translates to CASSIAGQETQYF. This chain links TRBV7-3 with TRBJ2-5, with D possibly matching TRBD2 (6 bases). This CDR3 is built from 13 residues. Trimming took off 5 bases at V and 2 bases at J, with 9 bases between the two ends. In germline, CDR1 is SGHTA, CDR2 FQGTGA.

This chain links TRBV20-1 with TRBJ2-7, with D hard to call. Trimming stripped 0 bases from V and 5 bases from J, with 14 bases between. This CDR3 has 14 amino acids. Germline V lookup: CDR1 DFQATT, CDR2 SNEGSKA (reference sequence). CDR3 region: CSARDVKGINEQYV. DNA for the CDR3: TGCAGTGCTAGAGATGTAAAGGGTATTAACGAGCAGTACGTC.

This chain joins TRBV6-4 and TRBJ2-3; D is uncertain. The V gene's germline CDR1 is MRHNA and CDR2 SNTAGT. The CDR3 runs 13 residues. The V and J ends lost 5 bases and 2 bases respectively, with 8 bases between them. In DNA form, the CDR3 reads TGTGCCAGCAGTTACGAGTACACAGATACGCAGTATTTT. It encodes CASSYEYTDTQYF.

The chain employs TRBV6-2 or TRBV6-3 and TRBJ2-3; TRBD1 is a possible D gene (5 bases). The CDR3 runs to 12 residues. Deletions cut 7 bases from V and 6 bases from J, with 11 bases between. CDR1 MNHEY and CDR2 SVGEGT come from the germline V gene. The CDR3 here is CASTGFWDTQYF. CDR3 nucleotide sequence: TGTGCCAGCACAGGGTTTTGGGATACGCAGTATTTT.

This chain links TRBV7-2 with TRBJ1-2; TRBD1 agrees at 11 bases. Looked up from germline, CDR1 is SGHTA and CDR2 is FQGNSA. V shed 1 base, J shed 7 bases, and the junction held 2 bases outside the gene matches. The CDR3 has 14 residues. The CDR3 is CASSLDGTGGGYTF. CDR3 DNA: TGTGCCAGCAGCTTAGATGGGACAGGGGGTGGCTACACCTTC.

Many counts were recorded for this clonotype. V usage is TRBV7-3 and J usage is TRBJ2-3; 7 nucleotides align to TRBD2. V gave up 2 bases and J gave up 8 bases; unmatched junction bases: 7. This CDR3 has 14 amino acids. Germline CDR1 and CDR2: SGHTA and FQGTGA. CDR3 sequence: CASSLSFGGTTQYF. The CDR3 DNA follows: TGTGCCAGCAGCTTATCTTTCGGGGGGACTACGCAGTATTTT.

This clonotype came up many times. The chain recombines TRBV15 with TRBJ2-2; D might be TRBD1 (5 bases). The V end lost 0 bases, the J end lost 11 bases, and 13 bases lay between the germline ends. The CDR3 spans 14 residues. CDR1 and CDR2 (germline): LNHNV, YYDKDF (reference sequence). In DNA, the CDR3 is TGTGCCACCAGCAGAGATCGGGCAGGGCGAGAGCTGTTTTTT. Protein: CATSRDRAGRELFF.

The chain couples TRBV5-1 to TRBJ1-1; the match to TRBD1 covers 9 bases. The CDR3 contains 14 residues. The J segment lost 1 base and the V segment lost 4 bases, leaving 2 bases of the junction unmatched. Germline CDR1 reads SGHRS; CDR2 reads YFSETQ. The CDR3 here is CASSQTGGNTEAFF. In DNA form, the CDR3 reads TGCGCCAGCAGCCAGACAGGGGGGAACACTGAAGCTTTCTTT.

This clonotype was detected ten times or more. This chain connects TRBV7-2 to TRBJ2-6; TRBD1 matches 7 bases. CDR1 SGHTA and CDR2 FQGNSA come from the germline V gene. V lost 5 bases, J lost 2 bases, and 3 bases stayed unmatched. The CDR3 totals 15 residues. CDR3 residues: CASSLDRAGANVLTF. The CDR3 DNA follows: TGTGCCAGCAGCCTTGACAGGGCTGGGGCCAACGTCCTGACTTTC.

This chain joins TRBV10-3 and TRBJ2-1; D not resolved. This CDR3 region has 15 residues. Per germline, CDR1 ENHRY and CDR2 SYGVKD. The V gene lost 0 bases and the J gene lost 8 bases, with 14 bases spanning the gap. CDR3: CAISESLTRRHEQFF. The CDR3 DNA follows: TGTGCCATCAGTGAGTCGCTGACACGAAGGCATGAGCAGTTCTTC.

This sequence joins TRBV7-9 and TRBJ2-3; D unresolved. The CDR3 sequence is 14 residues long. Germline values: CDR1 SEHNR, CDR2 FQNEAQ (reference sequence). The V end was cut by 1 base, the J end by 9 bases, with 14 bases between. CDR3 in DNA: TGTGCCAGCAGCTTAGTTTCGGGCGGCGCGACGCAGTATTTT. Translation: CASSLVSGGATQYF. The full variable domain, with the rest looked up from reference TRBV7-9 and TRBJ2-3, is DTGVSQNPRHKITKRGQNVTFRCDPISEHNRLYWYRQTLGQGPEFLTYFQNEAQLEKSRLLSDRFSAERPKGSFSTLEIQRTEQGDSAMYLCASSLVSGGATQYFGPGTRLTVL.

There are a few counts of this clonotype. The chain uses TRBV5-4 and TRBJ2-7; possibly TRBD1 for D (6 bases). Trimming cost V 3 bases and J 11 bases, with 21 bases left between them. The CDR3 contains 14 residues. Per the germline V gene, CDR1 is SGHNT and CDR2 is YYREEE (reference sequence). CDR3 DNA: TGTGCCAGCAGCTACCGGGACAAAACCGCTGAGGAGTACTTC. Amino acids: CASSYRDKTAEEYF.

This clonotype was observed many times. The chain uses TRBV3-1 and TRBJ2-5; D gene uncertain. Germline assignment: CDR1 LGHDT and CDR2 YNNKEL (reference sequence). This CDR3 comprises 14 residues. V was cut by 0 bases and J by 3 bases, with 8 bases left in between. The CDR3 DNA reads TGTGCCAGCAGCCAAGATCCACGGGAAGAGACCCAGTACTTC. This encodes CASSQDPREETQYF.

The V gene is TRBV9, the J gene TRBJ1-2; TRBD1 aligns across 7 bases. Germline V gives CDR1 SGDLS, CDR2 YYNGEE. Trimming cost V 4 bases and J 8 bases; bases outside gene matches: 11. This CDR3 is built from 14 residues. In DNA, the CDR3 is TGTGCCAGCAGCTCCCTGACAGGGTTCGGCGGCTACACCTTC. Its protein is CASSSLTGFGGYTF.